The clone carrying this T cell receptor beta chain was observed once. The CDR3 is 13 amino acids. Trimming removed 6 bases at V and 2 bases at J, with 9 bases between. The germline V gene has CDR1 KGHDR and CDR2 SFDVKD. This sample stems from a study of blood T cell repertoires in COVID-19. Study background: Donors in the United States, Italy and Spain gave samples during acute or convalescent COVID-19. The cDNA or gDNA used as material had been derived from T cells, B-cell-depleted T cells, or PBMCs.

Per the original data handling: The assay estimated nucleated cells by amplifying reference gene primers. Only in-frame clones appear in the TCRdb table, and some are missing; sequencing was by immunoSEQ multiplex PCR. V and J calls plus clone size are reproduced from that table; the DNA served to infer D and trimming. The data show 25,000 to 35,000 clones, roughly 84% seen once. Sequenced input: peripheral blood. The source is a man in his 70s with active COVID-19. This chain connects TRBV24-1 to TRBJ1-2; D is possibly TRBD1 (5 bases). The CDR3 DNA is TGTGCCACCAGTTCGACAGTAAACTATGGCTACACCTTC. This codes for CATSSTVNYGYTF.